The source of this T cell receptor delta chain is a study of gamma-delta T cells after stem cell transplantation. The CDR3 sequence is 13 residues long. Trimming removed 6 bases from V and 0 bases from J, with 10 bases in between. CDR1 and CDR2 from the germline V gene are GEAIGNYY and EKD. TCRdb re-called the RT-PCR reads through CATT. The data show around 1,400 delta-chain clones, 15% seen once. The TCR originated in a human donor. It is not recorded whose cells these are; they may come from a transplant donor. The chain couples TRDV2 to TRDJ1; D not certain. The specimen sequenced was gamma-delta T cells. The CDR3 coding sequence is TGTGCCTGTCTCGTGGCCCACACCGATAAACTCATCTTT. This gives the protein CACLVAHTDKLIF.